A single sample gave rise to the 19 T cell receptor beta chains below, sequenced in a study of cytomegalovirus exposure and HLA in healthy donors. The PCR used 60 Vbeta and 13 Jbeta primers. The assay was immunoSEQ multiplex PCR, and TCRdb's table has in-frame clones only and misses some. This repertoire shows 95,000 to 150,000 clones, approximately 72% found once; its top ten account for about 1.5%. The sequenced sample consisted of PBMCs. These receptors all stem from a man between 18 and 35 years old in good health and CMV-seronegative.

The V call is TRBV19, the J call TRBJ1-5; D is unclear. Trimming removed 2 bases at V and 0 bases at J, with 5 bases between. CDR3 size: 14 residues. Germline CDR1 is LNHDA and CDR2 is SQIVND (reference sequence). The CDR3 DNA is TGTGCCAGTAGTATACAGAATAGCAATCAGCCCCAGCATTTT. This codes for CASSIQNSNQPQHF.

J is TRBJ2-1 and V is TRBV10-3, with 9 bases aligning to TRBD1. The CDR3 contains 16 residues. Germline CDR1 ENHRY, CDR2 SYGVKD. V trimming: 6 bases; J trimming: 8 bases; junction bases outside the gene matches: 14. The CDR3 sequence is CAIRDSGTGLRDEQFF. CDR3 coding DNA: TGTGCCATCAGAGATTCCGGGACAGGGTTGAGGGATGAGCAGTTCTTC.

The chain carries TRBV30 and TRBJ2-3, with 8 nucleotides matching TRBD2. The CDR3 totals 13 residues. The V gene's germline CDR1 is GTSNPN and CDR2 SVGIG (reference sequence). V shed 2 bases and J 5 bases; nucleotides not matched to a gene: 3. CDR3 bases: TGTGCCTGGAGTTCGAGCGGGGGAGATACGCAGTATTTT. Translated, it gives CAWSSSGGDTQYF.

The chain combines TRBV2 with TRBJ2-1; D gene ambiguous. The germline V and J ends were trimmed by 6 bases and 3 bases, with 12 bases remaining between them. This CDR3 contains 14 residues. The germline gives CDR1 SNHLY, CDR2 FYNNEI. The CDR3 loop reads CASRATTGYNEQFF. The CDR3 coding sequence is TGTGCCAGCAGGGCAACTACTGGCTACAATGAGCAGTTCTTC.

The chain's CDR3 is CASRDRGLTDTQYF. CDR3 DNA: TGTGCCAGCAGGGACAGGGGGCTCACAGATACGCAGTATTTT. The V and J genes are TRBV6-1 and TRBJ2-3, with 11 bases aligning to TRBD1. CDR1 is MNHNS and CDR2 is SASEGT in the germline V gene. The ends lost 6 bases at V and 2 bases at J; junction bases unmatched: 1. The CDR3 has 14 residues.

The chain couples TRBV6-5 to TRBJ1-2; D gene ambiguous. CDR1 and CDR2 (germline): MNHEY, SVGAGI. This CDR3 contains 15 residues. V gave up 2 bases and J gave up 4 bases, with 14 bases separating them. The CDR3, as DNA: TGTGCCAGCAGTTACCTCCCAGCGAAGCTCTATGGCTACACCTTC. This gives the protein CASSYLPAKLYGYTF.

This clone was detected only a few times. The V and J genes are TRBV27 and TRBJ1-1; D possibly corresponds to TRBD1 (6 bases). Between the trimmed V and J ends, which lost 2 bases and 6 bases, there was a span of 13 bases. Germline V gives CDR1 MNHEY, CDR2 SMNVEV (reference sequence). CDR3 length: 14 amino acids. Written as DNA, the CDR3 is TGTGCCAGCAGTTTAGATGGGGGCTCGCCTGAAGCTTTCTTT. Residues: CASSLDGGSPEAFF.

This clone was seen once. This rearrangement joins TRBV6-5 to TRBJ2-7, with D tentatively TRBD1 (5 bases). CDR3 length: 12 residues. The germline V gene has CDR1 MNHEY and CDR2 SVGAGI. Trimming left V 2 bases short and J 6 bases short, with 8 bases between. The CDR3 protein is CASSYPGREQYF. The DNA for the CDR3 is TGTGCCAGCAGTTACCCAGGGCGCGAGCAGTACTTC.

The rearrangement uses TRBV7-8 and TRBJ2-2, with D possibly matching TRBD1 (5 bases). The V gene lost 5 bases and the J gene lost 1 base, with 8 bases spanning the gap. The CDR3 is 14 residues long. Germline-derived CDR1 and CDR2 are SGHVS and FQNEAQ. Here the CDR3 reads CASSPDRNTGELFF. DNA for the CDR3: TGTGCCAGCAGCCCTGACAGGAACACCGGGGAGCTGTTTTTT.

This chain links TRBV29-1 with TRBJ2-1, with D maybe TRBD2 (6 bases). This CDR3 contains 14 residues. Germline V gene data show CDR1 as SQVTM and CDR2 as ANQGSEA. V was pared by 7 bases and J by 1 base, with 14 bases between. The CDR3: CSGIAAPSYNEQFF. The CDR3 coding sequence is TGCAGCGGGATAGCGGCTCCTTCCTACAATGAGCAGTTCTTC.

The rearrangement uses TRBV7-9 and TRBJ1-4; D is unclear. Trimming cost V 5 bases and J 7 bases, with 11 bases left between them. This CDR3 region has 13 residues. Per the germline V gene, CDR1 is SEHNR and CDR2 is FQNEAQ (reference sequence). The CDR3 bases are TGTGCCAGCAGCAGCCATGTAACTGAAAAACTGTTTTTT. It encodes CASSSHVTEKLFF.

This rearrangement joins TRBV27 to TRBJ2-1; D gene ambiguous. The CDR3 is 14 residues long. CDR1 is MNHEY and CDR2 is SMNVEV in the germline V gene (reference sequence). With 2 bases removed from V and 7 bases from J, the gap between germline ends came to 12 bases. The chain's CDR3 is CASSLTTGPNEQFF. The CDR3 region has the DNA TGTGCCAGCAGTTTAACCACGGGTCCGAATGAGCAGTTCTTC.

The chain is built from TRBV9 and TRBJ1-3; D unclear. V shed 1 base and J shed 4 bases, with 6 bases lying between them. The CDR3 spans 13 residues. Germline V gene sequence: CDR1 SGDLS, CDR2 YYNGEE. The CDR3 sequence: CASSVRGGNTIYF. Here the CDR3 DNA reads TGTGCCAGCAGCGTACGAGGGGGAAACACCATATATTTT.

The J gene is TRBJ2-1, the V gene TRBV7-9; perhaps TRBD2 as D (5 bases). This CDR3 region has 13 residues. CDR1 is SEHNR and CDR2 is FQNEAQ in the germline V gene (reference sequence). Trimming left V 1 base short and J 9 bases short, with 10 bases between. The CDR3 DNA reads as TGTGCCAGCAGCTTAGGGTCCAGCGGTGAGCAGTTCTTC. It encodes CASSLGSSGEQFF.

This clone was detected only a few times. The rearrangement uses TRBV11-2 and TRBJ1-1, with a tentative D call TRBD1 (6 bases). The CDR3 length is 15 residues. The V gene lost 1 base and the J gene lost 5 bases, with 14 bases spanning the gap. CDR1 and CDR2 (germline): SGHAT, FQNNGV. This CDR3 is CASSLVGSGVTEAFF. Here the CDR3 DNA reads TGTGCCAGCAGCTTAGTCGGGTCAGGGGTAACTGAAGCTTTCTTT.

This clone has more than one count but fewer than ten. This sequence joins TRBV27 and TRBJ1-2; 7 bases fit TRBD1. The CDR3 totals 14 residues. Trimming at V came to 3 bases and at J to 4 bases, leaving 5 bases not matched to a gene. Germline V gives CDR1 MNHEY, CDR2 SMNVEV (reference sequence). Here the CDR3 reads CASSFRKGAYGYTF. For the CDR3, the DNA is TGTGCCAGCAGTTTTAGAAAGGGGGCCTATGGCTACACCTTC.

V is TRBV28 and J is TRBJ1-5; D call uncertain. Trimming stripped 8 bases from V and 6 bases from J, with 20 bases between. In germline, CDR1 is MDHEN, CDR2 SYDVKM. The CDR3 runs 15 residues. The CDR3 DNA follows: TGTGCCAGCCGCGAGGGTCCTACTCCGGGTCAGCCCCAGCATTTT. Translated: CASREGPTPGQPQHF.

The rearrangement links TRBV4-2 to TRBJ2-7; 7 bases match TRBD2. The CDR3 is made up of 11 amino acids. V lost 4 bases and J lost 10; bases outside the gene matches: 4. CDR1 is LGHNA and CDR2 is YNFKEQ in the germline V gene. The chain's CDR3 is CASSPGLVQYF. CDR3 nucleotide sequence: TGTGCCAGCAGCCCTGGACTAGTTCAGTACTTC.

The J gene is TRBJ2-1, the V gene TRBV5-1; D might be TRBD2 (6 bases). The ends were cut back, 4 bases at V and 6 bases at J, with 14 bases in the middle. This CDR3 is built from 14 residues. CDR1 SGHRS and CDR2 YFSETQ come from the germline V gene. CDR3 loop: CASSHAGRGNEQFF. The CDR3 nucleotides read TGCGCCAGCAGCCACGCGGGACGCGGCAATGAGCAGTTCTTC.